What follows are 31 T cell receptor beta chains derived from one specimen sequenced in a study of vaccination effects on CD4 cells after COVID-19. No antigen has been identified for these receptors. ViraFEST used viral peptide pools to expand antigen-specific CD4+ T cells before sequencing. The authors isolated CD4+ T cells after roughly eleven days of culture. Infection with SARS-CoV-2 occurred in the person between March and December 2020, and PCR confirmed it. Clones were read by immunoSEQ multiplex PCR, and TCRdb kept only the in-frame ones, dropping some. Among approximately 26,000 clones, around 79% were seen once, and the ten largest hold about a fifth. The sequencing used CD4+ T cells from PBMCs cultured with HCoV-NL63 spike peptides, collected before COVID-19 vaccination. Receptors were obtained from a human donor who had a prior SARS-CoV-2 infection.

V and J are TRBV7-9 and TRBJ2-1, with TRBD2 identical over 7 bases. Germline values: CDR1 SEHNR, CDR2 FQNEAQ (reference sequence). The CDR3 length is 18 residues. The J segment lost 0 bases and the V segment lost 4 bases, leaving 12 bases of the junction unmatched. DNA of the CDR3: TGTGCCAGCAGCTCGGGACTACCCGATAAAAACTCCTACAATGAGCAGTTCTTC. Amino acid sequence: CASSSGLPDKNSYNEQFF.

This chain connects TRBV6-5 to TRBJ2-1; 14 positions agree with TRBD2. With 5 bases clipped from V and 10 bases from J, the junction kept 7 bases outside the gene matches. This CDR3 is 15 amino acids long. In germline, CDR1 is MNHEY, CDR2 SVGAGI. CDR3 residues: CASSLTSGGAGEQFF. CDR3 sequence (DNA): TGTGCCAGCAGTCTGACTAGCGGGGGGGCAGGGGAGCAGTTCTTC.

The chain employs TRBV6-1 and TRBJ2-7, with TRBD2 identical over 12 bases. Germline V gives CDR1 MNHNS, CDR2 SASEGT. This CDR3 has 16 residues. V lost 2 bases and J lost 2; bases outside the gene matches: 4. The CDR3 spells CASSERLAGGTYEQYF. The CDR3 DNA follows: TGTGCCAGCAGTGAACGGCTAGCGGGGGGGACCTACGAGCAGTACTTC.

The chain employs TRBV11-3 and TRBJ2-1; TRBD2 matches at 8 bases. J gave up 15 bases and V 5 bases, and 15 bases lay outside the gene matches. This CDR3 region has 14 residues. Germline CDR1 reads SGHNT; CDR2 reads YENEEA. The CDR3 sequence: CASSGGGTSFPPFF. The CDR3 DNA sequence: TGTGCCAGCAGCGGGGGCGGGACTAGTTTTCCCCCGTTCTTC. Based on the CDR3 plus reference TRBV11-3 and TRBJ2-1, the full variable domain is EAGVVQSPRYKIIEKKQPVAFWCNPISGHNTLYWYLQNLGQGPELLIRYENEEAVDDSQLPKDRFSAERLKGVDSTLKIQPAELGDSAVYLCASSGGGTSFPPFFGPGTRLTVL.

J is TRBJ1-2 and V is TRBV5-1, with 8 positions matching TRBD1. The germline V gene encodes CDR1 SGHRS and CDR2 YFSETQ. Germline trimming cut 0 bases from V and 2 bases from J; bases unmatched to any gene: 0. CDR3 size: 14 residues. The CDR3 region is CASSLDRGNYGYTF. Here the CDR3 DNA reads TGCGCCAGCAGCTTGGACAGGGGGAACTATGGCTACACCTTC.

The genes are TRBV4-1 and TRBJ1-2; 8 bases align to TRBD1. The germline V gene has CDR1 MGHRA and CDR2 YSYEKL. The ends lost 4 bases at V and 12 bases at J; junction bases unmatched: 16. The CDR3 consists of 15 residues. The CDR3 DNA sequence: TGCGCCAGCAGCCGGCTACAGGGGGATAAGAGGTTTCACACCTTC. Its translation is CASSRLQGDKRFHTF.

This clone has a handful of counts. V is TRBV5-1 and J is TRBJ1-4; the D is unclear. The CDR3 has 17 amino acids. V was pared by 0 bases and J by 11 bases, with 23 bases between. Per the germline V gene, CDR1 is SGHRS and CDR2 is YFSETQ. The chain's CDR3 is CASSLAPDTASNGKLFF. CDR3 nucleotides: TGCGCCAGCAGCTTGGCCCCCGACACGGCCTCTAATGGGAAACTGTTTTTT.

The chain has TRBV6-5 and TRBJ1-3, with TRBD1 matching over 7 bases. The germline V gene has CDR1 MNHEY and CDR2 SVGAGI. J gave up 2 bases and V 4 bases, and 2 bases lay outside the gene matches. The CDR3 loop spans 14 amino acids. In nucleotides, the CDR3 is TGTGCCAGCAGTTCTACAGGGGCTGGAAACACCATATATTTT. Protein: CASSSTGAGNTIYF.

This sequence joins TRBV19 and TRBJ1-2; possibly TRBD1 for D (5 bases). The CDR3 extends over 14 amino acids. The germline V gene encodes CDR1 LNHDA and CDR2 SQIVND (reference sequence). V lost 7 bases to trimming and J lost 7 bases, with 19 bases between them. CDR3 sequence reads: CASTMPGQVVGYTF. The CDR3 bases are TGTGCCAGTACAATGCCAGGGCAGGTCGTTGGCTACACCTTC.

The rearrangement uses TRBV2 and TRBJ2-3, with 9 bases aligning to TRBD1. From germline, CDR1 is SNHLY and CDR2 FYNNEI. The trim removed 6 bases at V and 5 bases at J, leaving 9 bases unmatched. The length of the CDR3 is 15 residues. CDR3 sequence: CASSQTGGLGDTQYF. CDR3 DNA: TGTGCCAGCAGCCAGACAGGGGGGCTCGGAGATACGCAGTATTTT.

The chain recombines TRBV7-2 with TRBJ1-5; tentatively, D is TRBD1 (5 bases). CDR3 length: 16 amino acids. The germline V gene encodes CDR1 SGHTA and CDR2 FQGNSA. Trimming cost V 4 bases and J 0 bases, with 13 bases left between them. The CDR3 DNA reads TGTGCCAGCAGCTCTGGGGCAAGATATAGCAATCAGCCCCAGCATTTT. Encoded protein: CASSSGARYSNQPQHF.

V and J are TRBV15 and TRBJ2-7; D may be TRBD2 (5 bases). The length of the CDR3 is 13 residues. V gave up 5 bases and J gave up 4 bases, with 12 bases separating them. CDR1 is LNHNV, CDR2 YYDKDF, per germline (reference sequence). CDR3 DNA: TGTGCCACCAGCCGGAGAGGGAAGTACGAGCAGTACTTC. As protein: CATSRRGKYEQYF. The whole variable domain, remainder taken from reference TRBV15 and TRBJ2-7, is DAMVIQNPRYQVTQFGKPVTLSCSQTLNHNVMYWYQQKSSQAPKLLFHYYDKDFNNEADTPDNFQSRRPNTSFCFLDIRSPGLGDTAMYLCATSRRGKYEQYFGPGTRLTVT.

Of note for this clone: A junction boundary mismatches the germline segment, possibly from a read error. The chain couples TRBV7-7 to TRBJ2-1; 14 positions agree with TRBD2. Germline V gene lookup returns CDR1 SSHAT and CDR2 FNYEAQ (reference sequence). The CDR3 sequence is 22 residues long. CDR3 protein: CASSYSSPMTSGRALQYNEQFF. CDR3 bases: TGTGCTAGCAGCTATAGCTCGCCCATGACTAGCGGGAGGGCCCTTCAATACAATGAGCAGTTCTTC.

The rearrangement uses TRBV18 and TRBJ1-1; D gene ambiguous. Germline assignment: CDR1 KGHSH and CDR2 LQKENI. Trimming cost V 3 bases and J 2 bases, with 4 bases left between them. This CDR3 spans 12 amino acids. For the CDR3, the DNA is TGTGCCAGCTCACCCGCCAACACTGAAGCTTTCTTT. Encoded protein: CASSPANTEAFF.

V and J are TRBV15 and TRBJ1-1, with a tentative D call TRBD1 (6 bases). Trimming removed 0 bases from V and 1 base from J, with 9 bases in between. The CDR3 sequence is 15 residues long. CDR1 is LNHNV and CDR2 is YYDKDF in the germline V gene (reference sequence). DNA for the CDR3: TGTGCCACCAGCAGAGAACCAGGGGAGAACACTGAAGCTTTCTTT. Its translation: CATSREPGENTEAFF. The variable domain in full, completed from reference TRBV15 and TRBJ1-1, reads DAMVIQNPRYQVTQFGKPVTLSCSQTLNHNVMYWYQQKSSQAPKLLFHYYDKDFNNEADTPDNFQSRRPNTSFCFLDIRSPGLGDTAMYLCATSREPGENTEAFFGQGTRLTVV.

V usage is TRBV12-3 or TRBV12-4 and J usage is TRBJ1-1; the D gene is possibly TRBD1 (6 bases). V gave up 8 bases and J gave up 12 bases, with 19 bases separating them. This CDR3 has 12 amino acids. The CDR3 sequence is CASGRGQGTTFF. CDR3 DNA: TGTGCCAGCGGCCGGGGCCAGGGGACAACTTTCTTT.

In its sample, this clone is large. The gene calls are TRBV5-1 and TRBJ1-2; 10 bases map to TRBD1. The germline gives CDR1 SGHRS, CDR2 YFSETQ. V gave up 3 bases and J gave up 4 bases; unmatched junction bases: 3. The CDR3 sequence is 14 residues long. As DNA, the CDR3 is TGCGCCAGCAGCTCGACAGGGGGCTCCTATGGCTACACCTTC. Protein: CASSSTGGSYGYTF.

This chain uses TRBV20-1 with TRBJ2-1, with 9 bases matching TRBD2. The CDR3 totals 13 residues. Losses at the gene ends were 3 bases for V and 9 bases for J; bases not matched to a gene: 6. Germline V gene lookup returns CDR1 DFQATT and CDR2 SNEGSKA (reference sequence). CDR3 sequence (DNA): TGCAGTGCTAGTGGCGGGAGGGCCGTTGAGCAGTTCTTC. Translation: CSASGGRAVEQFF.

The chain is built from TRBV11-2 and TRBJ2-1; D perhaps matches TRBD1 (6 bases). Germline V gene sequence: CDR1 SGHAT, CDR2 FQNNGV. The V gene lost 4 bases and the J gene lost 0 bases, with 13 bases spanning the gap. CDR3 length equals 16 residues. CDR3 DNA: TGTGCCAGCAGCTGGCTGGGGGCGAGCTCCTACAATGAGCAGTTCTTC. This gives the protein CASSWLGASSYNEQFF. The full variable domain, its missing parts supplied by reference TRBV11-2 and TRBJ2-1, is EAGVAQSPRYKIIEKRQSVAFWCNPISGHATLYWYQQILGQGPKLLIQFQNNGVVDDSQLPKDRFSAERLKGVDSTLKIQPAKLEDSAVYLCASSWLGASSYNEQFFGPGTRLTVL.

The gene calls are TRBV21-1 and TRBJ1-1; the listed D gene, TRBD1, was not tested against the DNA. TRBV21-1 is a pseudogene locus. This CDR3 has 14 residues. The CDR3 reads CASRRRTGRTEAFF. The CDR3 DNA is TGTGCCAGCAGACGAAGGACAGGGCGAACTGAAGCTTTCTTT.

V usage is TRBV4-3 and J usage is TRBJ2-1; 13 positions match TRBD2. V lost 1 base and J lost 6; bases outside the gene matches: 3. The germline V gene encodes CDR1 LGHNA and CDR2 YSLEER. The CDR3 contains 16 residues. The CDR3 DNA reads TGCGCCAGCAGCCAAGGGGGACTAGCGGGATTCAATGAGCAGTTCTTC. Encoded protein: CASSQGGLAGFNEQFF.

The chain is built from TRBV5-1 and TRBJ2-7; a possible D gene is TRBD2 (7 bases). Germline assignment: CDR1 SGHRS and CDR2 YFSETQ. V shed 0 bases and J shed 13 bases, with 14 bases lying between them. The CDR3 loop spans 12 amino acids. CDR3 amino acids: CASSLEGGGAYF. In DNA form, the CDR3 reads TGCGCCAGCAGCTTGGAAGGGGGAGGGGCCTACTTC.

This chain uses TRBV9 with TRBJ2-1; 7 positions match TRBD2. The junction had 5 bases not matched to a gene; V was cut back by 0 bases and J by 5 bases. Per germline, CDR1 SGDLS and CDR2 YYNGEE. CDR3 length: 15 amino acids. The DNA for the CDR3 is TGTGCCAGCAGCGTAGTTGGCGGGAGTCACAATGAGCAGTTCTTC. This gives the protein CASSVVGGSHNEQFF.

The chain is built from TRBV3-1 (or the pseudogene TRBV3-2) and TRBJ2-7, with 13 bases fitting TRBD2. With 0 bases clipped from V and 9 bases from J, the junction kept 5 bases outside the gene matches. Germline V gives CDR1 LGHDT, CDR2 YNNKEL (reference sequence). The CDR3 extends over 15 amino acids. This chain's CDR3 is CASSQDGLAGDPQYF. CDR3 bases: TGTGCCAGCAGCCAAGATGGACTAGCGGGAGACCCGCAGTACTTC.

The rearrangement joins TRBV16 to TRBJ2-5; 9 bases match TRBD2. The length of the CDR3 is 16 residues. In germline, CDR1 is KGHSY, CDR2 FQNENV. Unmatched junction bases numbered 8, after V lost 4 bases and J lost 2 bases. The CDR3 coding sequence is TGTGCCAGCAGCCTCGTTAGCGGGGGACTTCAAGAGACCCAGTACTTC. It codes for CASSLVSGGLQETQYF.

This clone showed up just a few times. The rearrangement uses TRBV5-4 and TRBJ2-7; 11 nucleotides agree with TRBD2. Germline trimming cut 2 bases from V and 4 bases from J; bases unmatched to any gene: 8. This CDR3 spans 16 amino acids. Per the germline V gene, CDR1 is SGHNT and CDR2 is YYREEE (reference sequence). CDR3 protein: CASSLGSGRAGYEQYF. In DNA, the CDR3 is TGTGCCAGCAGCTTAGGTAGCGGGAGGGCCGGGTACGAGCAGTACTTC.

The CDR3 sequence: CAVGVTAMNTEAFF. For the CDR3, the DNA is TGTGCCGTGGGGGTTACGGCGATGAACACTGAAGCTTTCTTT. J is TRBJ1-1 and V is TRBV6-5, with a possible D match to TRBD1 (5 bases). The CDR3 contains 14 residues. Trimming took off 11 bases at V and 0 bases at J, with 16 bases between the two ends. Per germline, CDR1 MNHEY and CDR2 SVGAGI.

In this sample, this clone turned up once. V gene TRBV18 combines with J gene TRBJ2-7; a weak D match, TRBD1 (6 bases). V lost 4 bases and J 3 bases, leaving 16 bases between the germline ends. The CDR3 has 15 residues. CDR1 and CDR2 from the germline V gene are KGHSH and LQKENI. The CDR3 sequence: CASSRRPGHSYEQYF. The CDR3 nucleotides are TGTGCCAGCTCACGTCGTCCGGGACATAGCTACGAGCAGTACTTC. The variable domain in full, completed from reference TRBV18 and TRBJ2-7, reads NAGVMQNPRHLVRRRGQEARLRCSPMKGHSHVYWYRQLPEEGLKFMVYLQKENIIDESGMPKERFSAEFPKEGPSILRIQQVVRGDSAAYFCASSRRPGHSYEQYFGPGTRLTVT.

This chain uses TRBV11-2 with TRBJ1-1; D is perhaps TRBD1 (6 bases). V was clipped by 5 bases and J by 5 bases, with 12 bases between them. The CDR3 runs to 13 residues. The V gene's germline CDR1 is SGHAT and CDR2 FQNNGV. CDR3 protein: CASSLNRETEAFF. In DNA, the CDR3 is TGTGCCAGCAGCCTCAACAGGGAGACTGAAGCTTTCTTT. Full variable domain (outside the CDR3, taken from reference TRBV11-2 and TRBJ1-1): EAGVAQSPRYKIIEKRQSVAFWCNPISGHATLYWYQQILGQGPKLLIQFQNNGVVDDSQLPKDRFSAERLKGVDSTLKIQPAKLEDSAVYLCASSLNRETEAFFGQGTRLTVV.

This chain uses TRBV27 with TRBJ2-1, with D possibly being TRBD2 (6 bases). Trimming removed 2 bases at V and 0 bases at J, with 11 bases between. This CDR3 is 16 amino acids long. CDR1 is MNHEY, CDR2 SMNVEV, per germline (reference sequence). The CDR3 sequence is CASSLVAVSSYNEQFF. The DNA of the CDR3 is TGTGCCAGCAGTTTAGTAGCGGTAAGCTCCTACAATGAGCAGTTCTTC.

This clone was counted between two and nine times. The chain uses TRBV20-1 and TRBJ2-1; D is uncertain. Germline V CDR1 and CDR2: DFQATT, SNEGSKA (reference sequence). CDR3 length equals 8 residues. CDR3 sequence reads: CRHGEQFF. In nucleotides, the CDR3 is TGCAGACATGGTGAGCAGTTCTTC.